This TCR beta chain was recorded in a study of blood T cell repertoires in COVID-19. Profiling relied on immunoSEQ multiplex PCR, and the TCRdb table lists in-frame clones only, not all of them. The sample lists 110,000 to 150,000 clones, 65% to 80% occurring once. Per germline, CDR1 SGHTA and CDR2 FQGTGA. The ends were cut back, 5 bases at V and 1 base at J, with 29 bases in the middle. This CDR3 has 21 residues. The sequencing sample was made of peripheral blood. The rearrangement links TRBV7-3 to TRBJ2-2; D perhaps matches TRBD1 (5 bases). This sequence was found in an elderly man with acute or convalescent COVID-19. Here the CDR3 DNA reads TGTGCCAGCAGCCGCCGGACGTTCATAGGGTTCGACAGTGAGAACACCGGGGAGCTGTTTTTT. Its translation is CASSRRTFIGFDSENTGELFF.